This entry lists 23 T cell receptor beta chains sequenced from one sample in a study of blood T cell repertoires in COVID-19. Assay used: immunoSEQ multiplex PCR; TCRdb lists only in-frame clones, some missing. The sample lists roughly 250,000 clones; around nine tenths were seen once. Sequenced material: PBMCs or T cells enriched from blood (not recorded which). The receptors were gathered from a woman between 50 and 59 years old who had recovered from COVID-19.

This clone was seen once. V usage is TRBV18 and J usage is TRBJ1-5; 11 nucleotides align to TRBD1. Unmatched junction bases numbered 10, after V lost 6 bases and J lost 0 bases. The CDR3 loop spans 18 amino acids. Germline lookup yields CDR1 KGHSH and CDR2 LQKENI. The CDR3 is CASSLGQGAANSNQPQHF. DNA for the CDR3: TGTGCCAGCTCTCTAGGACAGGGGGCTGCAAATAGCAATCAGCCCCAGCATTTT.

The rearrangement joins TRBV5-1 to TRBJ2-2; D might be TRBD1 (6 bases). Per the germline V gene, CDR1 is SGHRS and CDR2 is YFSETQ. V was shortened by 0 bases and J by 4 bases, with 16 bases between the two germline ends. CDR3 length equals 17 residues. The CDR3 loop is CASSLATRQDGTGELFF. CDR3 in DNA: TGCGCCAGCAGCTTGGCCACCCGACAGGACGGCACCGGGGAGCTGTTTTTT.

The gene calls are TRBV3-1 (or the pseudogene TRBV3-2) and TRBJ2-5; D not certain. CDR3 size: 11 residues. Germline V gives CDR1 LGHDT, CDR2 YNNKEL (reference sequence). V dropped 6 bases and J dropped 3 bases, with 5 bases sitting between them. DNA of the CDR3: TGTGCCAGCAGTCAGAAAGAGACCCAGTACTTC. This translates into CASSQKETQYF.

The rearrangement uses TRBV27 and TRBJ2-1; TRBD2 aligns across 7 bases. CDR1 is MNHEY and CDR2 is SMNVEV in the germline V gene (reference sequence). V dropped 2 bases and J dropped 6; count of bases not matched to a gene: 19. The CDR3 loop spans 19 amino acids. The CDR3 loop reads CASSLGFDYRAGSGNEQFF. Written as DNA, the CDR3 is TGTGCCAGCAGTTTAGGGTTTGACTATAGAGCGGGATCGGGCAATGAGCAGTTCTTC.

The genes are TRBV6-2 or TRBV6-3 and TRBJ2-4; TRBD1 is a possible D gene (5 bases). Germline CDR1 is MNHEY and CDR2 is SVGEGT. The CDR3 runs to 12 residues. Trimming removed 2 bases at V and 10 bases at J, with 9 bases between. Written as DNA, the CDR3 is TGTGCCAGCAGTTACGTTAAGGGGATTCAGTACTTC. Translating gives CASSYVKGIQYF.

This clone has a handful of counts. V usage is TRBV7-8 and J usage is TRBJ2-7, with TRBD2 matching 11 bases. This CDR3 is 14 amino acids long. Trimming took 6 bases from V and 4 from J; bases not matched to a gene: 5. The germline gives CDR1 SGHVS, CDR2 FQNEAQ. CDR3 protein: CASSLTSGSYEQYF. The CDR3 DNA reads TGTGCCAGCAGTCTAACTAGCGGGAGTTACGAGCAGTACTTC.

The chain is built from TRBV7-9 and TRBJ1-2; 7 bases are a match to TRBD1. V shed 2 bases, J shed 5 bases, and the junction held 5 bases outside the gene matches. This CDR3 spans 14 amino acids. CDR1 is SEHNR and CDR2 is FQNEAQ in the germline V gene (reference sequence). CDR3: CASSLPQGRYGYTF. The DNA of the CDR3 is TGTGCCAGCAGCTTACCACAGGGGCGGTATGGCTACACCTTC.

The J gene is TRBJ2-1, the V gene TRBV5-1, with D perhaps TRBD1 (5 bases). V was clipped by 7 bases and J by 8 bases, with 25 bases between them. This CDR3 is 16 amino acids long. Germline V gene data show CDR1 as SGHRS and CDR2 as YFSETQ. The CDR3 DNA follows: TGCGCCAGCCGAGGCGCTGGAAGGGGATCCCTCGATGAGCAGTTCTTC. Translated: CASRGAGRGSLDEQFF.

Only one count was recorded for this clone. The V call is TRBV5-1, the J call TRBJ2-5; 11 nucleotides align to TRBD2. V was pared by 4 bases and J by 3 bases, with 5 bases of the junction left unmatched. This CDR3 contains 15 residues. Looked up from germline, CDR1 is SGHRS and CDR2 is YFSETQ. The CDR3 protein is CASSTGTSGKETQYF. CDR3 coding DNA: TGCGCCAGCAGCACGGGGACTAGCGGTAAAGAGACCCAGTACTTC.

The chain couples TRBV27 to TRBJ1-5, with a weak D call TRBD1 (5 bases). This CDR3 region has 15 residues. CDR1 and CDR2 (germline): MNHEY, SMNVEV (reference sequence). Trimming removed 5 bases from V and 5 bases from J, with 16 bases in between. CDR3 sequence (DNA): TGTGCCAGCAGTACCCTTATGGGAGGGGATCAGCCCCAGCATTTT. Translating it yields CASSTLMGGDQPQHF.

This rearrangement joins TRBV5-1 to TRBJ1-5; 11 nucleotides agree with TRBD1. Trimming cost V 5 bases and J 6 bases; bases outside gene matches: 4. The CDR3 extends over 14 amino acids. Per the germline V gene, CDR1 is SGHRS and CDR2 is YFSETQ. The CDR3 loop is CASSSGTGGQPQHF. The CDR3 nucleotides read TGCGCCAGCAGTTCTGGGACAGGGGGTCAGCCCCAGCATTTT.

The chain employs TRBV5-1 and TRBJ2-7; D gene unclear. Trimming pared 0 bases from V and 3 bases from J, leaving 7 bases between. Germline assignment: CDR1 SGHRS and CDR2 YFSETQ. This CDR3 is 13 amino acids long. The CDR3 DNA sequence: TGCGCCAGCAGCTTGGGACTTTACTACGAGCAGTACTTC. Amino acids: CASSLGLYYEQYF. Drawing the rest from reference TRBV5-1 and TRBJ2-7, the complete variable domain is KAGVTQTPRYLIKTRGQQVTLSCSPISGHRSVSWYQQTPGQGLQFLFEYFSETQRNKGNFPGRFSGRQFSNSRSEMNVSTLELGDSALYLCASSLGLYYEQYFGPGTRLTVT.

The chain is built from TRBV1 and TRBJ2-3; the D call TRBD2 from the table was never checked on the DNA. TRBV1 corresponds to a pseudogene. The CDR3 contains 17 residues. The CDR3 DNA is TGCACCAGCAGCCAAGATTCTGCGGTTCTAGGCCCAGATACGCAGTATTTT. This gives the protein CTSSQDSAVLGPDTQYF.

The rearrangement joins TRBV15 to TRBJ2-2; TRBD2 might be the D (6 bases). This CDR3 is 16 amino acids long. Germline assignment: CDR1 LNHNV and CDR2 YYDKDF (reference sequence). Trimming cost V 0 bases and J 6 bases, with 14 bases left between them. In DNA, the CDR3 is TGTGCCACCAGCAGAGATCAATTAGGCGGGGCCGGGGAGCTGTTTTTT. The encoded protein is CATSRDQLGGAGELFF.

The rearrangement joins TRBV5-6 to TRBJ2-2, with D possibly matching TRBD2 (7 bases). The CDR3 covers 16 residues. V lost 4 bases to trimming and J lost 3 bases, with 16 bases between them. The germline gives CDR1 SGHDT, CDR2 YYEEEE. CDR3 sequence (DNA): TGTGCCAGCAGCCTGCGTGGGAGGGGGGACACCGGGGAGCTGTTTTTT. Its protein is CASSLRGRGDTGELFF.

This sequence joins TRBV7-9 and TRBJ2-1, with 9 nucleotides matching TRBD2. The CDR3 length is 17 residues. V gave up 3 bases and J gave up 0 bases; unmatched junction bases: 6. Germline assignment: CDR1 SEHNR and CDR2 FQNEAQ (reference sequence). CDR3: CASSFPGAGGSYNEQFF. DNA of the CDR3: TGTGCCAGCAGCTTCCCGGGAGCGGGAGGCTCCTACAATGAGCAGTTCTTC.

This clone appeared a single time. This chain uses TRBV2 with TRBJ2-2; D call uncertain. V shed 7 bases and J shed 7 bases, with 22 bases lying between them. The germline V gene has CDR1 SNHLY and CDR2 FYNNEI. The CDR3 runs 16 residues. The CDR3 is CASNHPPTGERGELFF. The CDR3 DNA is TGTGCCAGCAACCATCCCCCCACGGGTGAGCGCGGGGAGCTGTTTTTT.

This clone was observed a few times. The V call is TRBV19, the J call TRBJ1-5; D possibly corresponds to TRBD1 (5 bases). Trimming removed 6 bases at V and 5 bases at J, with 14 bases between. The CDR3 spans 14 residues. Germline CDR1 reads LNHDA; CDR2 reads SQIVND (reference sequence). The CDR3 region has the DNA TGTGCCAGTAGGTCAAGGGGCCGGTATCAGCCCCAGCATTTT. Its translation is CASRSRGRYQPQHF.

The chain recombines TRBV5-1 with TRBJ2-3, with TRBD2 identical over 12 bases. The CDR3 totals 18 residues. CDR1 and CDR2 (germline): SGHRS, YFSETQ. Trimming removed 3 bases from V and 2 bases from J; junction bases left unmatched: 10. CDR3 DNA: TGCGCCAGCAGCTCCCGTCCCGGACTAGCGGGGATCACAGATACGCAGTATTTT. Protein product: CASSSRPGLAGITDTQYF. The variable domain in full, completed from reference TRBV5-1 and TRBJ2-3, reads KAGVTQTPRYLIKTRGQQVTLSCSPISGHRSVSWYQQTPGQGLQFLFEYFSETQRNKGNFPGRFSGRQFSNSRSEMNVSTLELGDSALYLCASSSRPGLAGITDTQYFGPGTRLTVL.

The chain has TRBV28 and TRBJ2-1; 8 bases agree with TRBD1. The CDR3 consists of 14 residues. Germline V gene data show CDR1 as MDHEN and CDR2 as SYDVKM. After removal of 4 bases from V and 6 bases from J, the junction contained 5 bases not matched to a gene. The CDR3 protein is CASSSPGTGNEQFF. The CDR3 DNA sequence: TGTGCCAGCAGTTCCCCTGGGACAGGCAATGAGCAGTTCTTC. The full variable domain, with the rest looked up from reference TRBV28 and TRBJ2-1, is DVKVTQSSRYLVKRTGEKVFLECVQDMDHENMFWYRQDPGLGLRLIYFSYDVKMKEKGDIPEGYSVSREKKERFSLILESASTNQTSMYLCASSSPGTGNEQFFGPGTRLTVL.

This chain links TRBV4-3 with TRBJ1-3; tentative D call: TRBD1 (5 bases). The length of the CDR3 is 15 residues. Trimming left V 1 base short and J 3 bases short, with 10 bases between. Germline CDR1 reads LGHNA; CDR2 reads YSLEER. The CDR3 nucleotides are TGCGCCAGCAGCCAAGGAACAGGAATTGGAAACACCATATATTTT. This sequence encodes CASSQGTGIGNTIYF.

V usage is TRBV4-2 and J usage is TRBJ2-1; 11 nucleotides match TRBD2. The V segment lost 4 bases and the J segment 3 bases; nucleotides outside the gene matches: 8. This CDR3 contains 17 residues. The germline V gene has CDR1 LGHNA and CDR2 YNFKEQ. CDR3 sequence reads: CASSPDIAGGNYNEQFF. CDR3 nucleotide sequence: TGTGCCAGCAGCCCCGATATAGCGGGAGGGAACTACAATGAGCAGTTCTTC.

This clone was seen once. V gene TRBV30 combines with J gene TRBJ2-7, with TRBD1 matching 10 bases. CDR3 size: 15 residues. Germline loops: CDR1 GTSNPN, CDR2 SVGIG (reference sequence). The ends lost 1 base at V and 5 bases at J; junction bases unmatched: 8. CDR3 amino acids: CAWSGRDRGWDEQYF. CDR3 bases: TGTGCCTGGAGTGGCCGGGACAGGGGTTGGGACGAGCAGTACTTC. The whole variable domain, filled in from reference TRBV30 and TRBJ2-7, reads SQTIHQWPATLVQPVGSPLSLECTVEGTSNPNLYWYRQAAGRGLQLLFYSVGIGQISSEVPQNLSASRPQDRQFILSSKKLLLSDSGFYLCAWSGRDRGWDEQYFGPGTRLTVT.